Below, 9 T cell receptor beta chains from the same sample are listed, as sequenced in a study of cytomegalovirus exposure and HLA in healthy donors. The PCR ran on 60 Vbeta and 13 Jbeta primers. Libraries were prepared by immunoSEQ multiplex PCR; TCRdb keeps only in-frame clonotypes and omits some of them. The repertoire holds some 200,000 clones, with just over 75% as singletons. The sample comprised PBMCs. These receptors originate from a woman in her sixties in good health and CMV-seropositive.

CDR3 region: CASSPRLMNEKLFF. The CDR3 nucleotides read TGTGCCAGCAGCCCGCGACTGATGAATGAAAAACTGTTTTTT. V and J are TRBV7-9 and TRBJ1-4, with unresolved D. V dropped 5 bases and J dropped 5 bases, with 12 bases sitting between them. Per germline, CDR1 SEHNR and CDR2 FQNEAQ (reference sequence). CDR3 size: 14 residues.

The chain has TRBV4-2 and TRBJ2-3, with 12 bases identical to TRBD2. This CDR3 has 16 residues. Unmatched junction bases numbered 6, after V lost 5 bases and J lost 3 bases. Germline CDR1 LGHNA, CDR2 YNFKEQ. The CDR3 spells CASSAALAGGTDTQYF. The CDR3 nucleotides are TGTGCCAGCAGCGCAGCCCTAGCGGGAGGGACAGATACGCAGTATTTT.

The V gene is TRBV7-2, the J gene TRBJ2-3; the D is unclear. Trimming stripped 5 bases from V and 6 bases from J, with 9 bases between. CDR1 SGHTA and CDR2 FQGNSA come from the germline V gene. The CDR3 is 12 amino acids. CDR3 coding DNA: TGTGCCAGCAGCCCCTCCGGGGATACGCAGTATTTT. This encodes CASSPSGDTQYF.

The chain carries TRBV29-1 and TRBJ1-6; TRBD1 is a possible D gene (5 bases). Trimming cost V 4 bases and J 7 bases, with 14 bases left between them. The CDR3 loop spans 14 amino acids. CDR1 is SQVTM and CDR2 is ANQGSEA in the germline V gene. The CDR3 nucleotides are TGCAGCGTTGCAACCCAGGGCCCCAATTCACCCCTCCACTTT. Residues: CSVATQGPNSPLHF.

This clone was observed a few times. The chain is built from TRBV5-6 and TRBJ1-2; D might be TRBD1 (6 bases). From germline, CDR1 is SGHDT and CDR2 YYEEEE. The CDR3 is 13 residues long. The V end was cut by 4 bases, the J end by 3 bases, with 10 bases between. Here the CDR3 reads CASSRTADYGYTF. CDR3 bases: TGTGCCAGCAGCCGGACAGCCGACTATGGCTACACCTTC.

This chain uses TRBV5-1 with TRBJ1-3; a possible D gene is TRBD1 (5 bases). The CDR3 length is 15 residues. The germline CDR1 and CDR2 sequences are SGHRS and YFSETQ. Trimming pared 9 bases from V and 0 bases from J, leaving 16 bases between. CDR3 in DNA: TGCGCCACCCGGCCGGAAGGGGCCTCTGGAAACACCATATATTTT. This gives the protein CATRPEGASGNTIYF.

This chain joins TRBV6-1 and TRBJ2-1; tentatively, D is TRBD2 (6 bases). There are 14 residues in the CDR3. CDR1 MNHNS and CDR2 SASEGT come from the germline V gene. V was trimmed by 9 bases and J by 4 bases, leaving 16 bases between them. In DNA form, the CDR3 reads TGTGCCAGTTACAGAGGGGCGGGATACAATGAGCAGTTCTTC. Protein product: CASYRGAGYNEQFF.

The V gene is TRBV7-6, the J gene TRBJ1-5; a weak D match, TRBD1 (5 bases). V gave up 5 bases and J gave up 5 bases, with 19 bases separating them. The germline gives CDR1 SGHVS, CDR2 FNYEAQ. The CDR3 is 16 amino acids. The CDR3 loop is CASSTRSGGLDQPQHF. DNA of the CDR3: TGTGCCAGCAGCACCCGGTCCGGGGGTCTCGATCAGCCCCAGCATTTT. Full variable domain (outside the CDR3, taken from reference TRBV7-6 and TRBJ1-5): GAGVSQSPRYKVTKRGQDVALRCDPISGHVSLYWYRQALGQGPEFLTYFNYEAQQDKSGLPNDRFSAERPEGSISTLTIQRTEQRDSAMYRCASSTRSGGLDQPQHFGDGTRLSIL.

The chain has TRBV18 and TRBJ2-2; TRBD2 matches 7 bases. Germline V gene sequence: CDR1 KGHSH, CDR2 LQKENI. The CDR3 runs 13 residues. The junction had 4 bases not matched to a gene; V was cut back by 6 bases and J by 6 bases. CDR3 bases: TGTGCCAGCTCCCTACGGGAGGCCGGGGAGCTGTTTTTT. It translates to CASSLREAGELFF.